This paragraph covers one T cell receptor beta chain sequence. Its antigen is undetermined. The survey-level immunoSEQ assay was used. Here immunoSEQ multiplex PCR was the method, and the copy in TCRdb shows in-frame clones only, minus some. Of around 50,000 clones detected, roughly 80% appear once; the ten largest clones hold roughly 0.35%. This record comes from a study of STAT5B mutations in CD4+ large granular lymphocyte leukemia. On the study more broadly: Among healthy donors, a particular HLA allele went with more CDR3 'QG' motifs. The study, taken as a whole, reports: TRBV06-family usage was enriched in top patient clones (8/27) versus controls (2/35). Without HLA matching, higher CD4+ than CD8+ T-LGLL clonality could reflect small sample size.

CDR3 length: 11 amino acids. Trimming stripped 9 bases from V and 4 bases from J, with 9 bases between. The germline CDR1 and CDR2 sequences are MGHRA and YSYEKL. The rearrangement joins TRBV4-1 to TRBJ1-2; D unresolved. Material: CD4+ T cells from blood buffy coats. This TCR was recovered from a human donor in good health. Here the CDR3 reads CARGLSYGYTF. Written as DNA, the CDR3 is TGCGCCAGAGGACTTTCCTATGGCTACACCTTC.